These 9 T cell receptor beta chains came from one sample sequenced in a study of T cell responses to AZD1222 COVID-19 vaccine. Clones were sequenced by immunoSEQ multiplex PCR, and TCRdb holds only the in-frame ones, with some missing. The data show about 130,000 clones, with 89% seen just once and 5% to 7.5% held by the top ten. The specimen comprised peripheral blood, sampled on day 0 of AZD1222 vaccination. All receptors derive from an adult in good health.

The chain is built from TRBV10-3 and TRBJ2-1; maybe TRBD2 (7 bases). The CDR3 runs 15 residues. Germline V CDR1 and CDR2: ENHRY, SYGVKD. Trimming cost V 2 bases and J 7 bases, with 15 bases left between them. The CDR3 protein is CAISEEGGEGNEQFF. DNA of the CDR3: TGTGCCATCAGTGAGGAGGGGGGGGAAGGGAATGAGCAGTTCTTC.

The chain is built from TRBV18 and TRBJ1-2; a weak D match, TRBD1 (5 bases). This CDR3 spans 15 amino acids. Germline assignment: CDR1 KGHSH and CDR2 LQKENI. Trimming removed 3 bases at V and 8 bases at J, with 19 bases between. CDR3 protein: CASSPPSQGDTGYTF. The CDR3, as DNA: TGTGCCAGCTCACCCCCCTCGCAGGGAGATACGGGCTACACCTTC. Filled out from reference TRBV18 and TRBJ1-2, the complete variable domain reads NAGVMQNPRHLVRRRGQEARLRCSPMKGHSHVYWYRQLPEEGLKFMVYLQKENIIDESGMPKERFSAEFPKEGPSILRIQQVVRGDSAAYFCASSPPSQGDTGYTFGSGTRLTVV.

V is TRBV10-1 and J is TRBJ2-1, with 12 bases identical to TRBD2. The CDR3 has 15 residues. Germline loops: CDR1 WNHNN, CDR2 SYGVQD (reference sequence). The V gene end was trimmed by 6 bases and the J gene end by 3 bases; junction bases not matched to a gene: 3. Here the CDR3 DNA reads TGCGCCAGCAGCCGACTAGCGGGAGACTACAATGAGCAGTTCTTC. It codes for CASSRLAGDYNEQFF.

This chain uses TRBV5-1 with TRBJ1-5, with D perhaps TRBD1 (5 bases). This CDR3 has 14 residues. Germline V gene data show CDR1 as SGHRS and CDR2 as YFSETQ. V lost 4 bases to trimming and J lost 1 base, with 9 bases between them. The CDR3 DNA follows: TGCGCCAGCAGCGTTGGGGGGAGCAATCAGCCCCAGCATTTT. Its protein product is CASSVGGSNQPQHF.

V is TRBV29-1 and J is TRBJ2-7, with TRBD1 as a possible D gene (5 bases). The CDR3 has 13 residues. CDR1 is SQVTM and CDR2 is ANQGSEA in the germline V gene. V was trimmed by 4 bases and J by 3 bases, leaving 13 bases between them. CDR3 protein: CSVVSERGYEQYF. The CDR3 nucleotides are TGCAGCGTTGTGTCAGAAAGGGGCTACGAGCAGTACTTC.

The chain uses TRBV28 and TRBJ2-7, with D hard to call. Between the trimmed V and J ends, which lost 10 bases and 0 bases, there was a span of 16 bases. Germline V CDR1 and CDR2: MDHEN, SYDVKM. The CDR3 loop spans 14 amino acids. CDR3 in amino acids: CATDAMRSSYEQYF. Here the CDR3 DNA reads TGTGCCACCGACGCAATGCGAAGCTCCTACGAGCAGTACTTC.

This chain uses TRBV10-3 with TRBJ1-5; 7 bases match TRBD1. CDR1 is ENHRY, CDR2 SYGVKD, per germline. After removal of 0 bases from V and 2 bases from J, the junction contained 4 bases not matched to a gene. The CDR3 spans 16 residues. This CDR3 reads CAISESPGTGNQPQHF. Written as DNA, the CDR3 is TGTGCCATCAGTGAGTCCCCCGGGACAGGCAATCAGCCCCAGCATTTT.

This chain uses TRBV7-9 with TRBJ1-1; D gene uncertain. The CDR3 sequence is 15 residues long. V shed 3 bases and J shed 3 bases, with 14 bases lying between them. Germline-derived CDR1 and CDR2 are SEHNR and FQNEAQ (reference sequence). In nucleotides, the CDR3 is TGTGCCAGCAGCTTTTTGAGCATTGGCGACACTGAAGCTTTCTTT. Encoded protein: CASSFLSIGDTEAFF.

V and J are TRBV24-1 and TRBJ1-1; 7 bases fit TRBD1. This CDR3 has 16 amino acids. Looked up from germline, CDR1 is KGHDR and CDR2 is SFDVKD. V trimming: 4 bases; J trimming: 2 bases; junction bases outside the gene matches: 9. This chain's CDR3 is CATSDQRDSSNTEAFF. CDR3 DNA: TGTGCCACCAGTGACCAAAGGGACAGTTCAAACACTGAAGCTTTCTTT.